This passage covers 11 T cell receptor beta chains from one sample sequenced in a study of post-analysis software for immune sequencing data. General observations from the study: There were four or five TRBV segments more frequent in patients than controls, and TRBV5-6, TRBV5-1 and TRBV20-1 were among them.

Their antigen targets remain unknown. TCR beta cDNA libraries included unique molecular identifiers. MiXCR, applied by TCRdb to the PCR reads, yields one record per CDR3 protein. This table has about 150,000 distinct CDR3 sequences, around 30% appearing once. The sequencing sample was made of blood. The receptor source for this set is a girl between 10 and 17 years old with multiple sclerosis.

With respect to this clonotype: This could be a read error, since a much larger clone is one nucleotide away. The V gene is TRBV12-3 or TRBV12-4, the J gene TRBJ2-7; 7 bases are shared with TRBD2. V shed 6 bases, J shed 6 bases, and the junction held 11 bases outside the gene matches. The CDR3 runs to 14 residues. CDR3 in amino acids: CASRFGRELVEQYF. The CDR3 region has the DNA TGTGCCAGCAGGTTTGGGCGGGAGCTGGTCGAGCAGTACTTC.

A few counts support this clonotype. V is TRBV5-1 and J is TRBJ2-7; D is unclear. V lost 4 bases to trimming and J lost 0 bases, with 14 bases between them. Germline loops: CDR1 SGHRS, CDR2 YFSETQ. The CDR3 consists of 15 residues. CDR3 sequence: CASSPRTPPSYEQYF. DNA for the CDR3: TGCGCCAGCAGCCCGCGGACGCCTCCCTCCTACGAGCAGTACTTC.

The chain links TRBV6-4 to TRBJ2-2; no definite D call. The germline CDR1 and CDR2 sequences are MRHNA and SNTAGT. The length of the CDR3 is 14 residues. Trimming removed 6 bases from V and 1 base from J, with 9 bases in between. This CDR3 is CASSQQRNTGELFF. The DNA of the CDR3 is TGTGCCAGCAGCCAACAGCGGAACACCGGGGAGCTGTTTTTT.

This clonotype was detected ten times or more. The rearrangement uses TRBV5-6 and TRBJ2-5; no clear D gene. The germline V and J ends were trimmed by 4 bases and 5 bases, with 24 bases remaining between them. The CDR3 spans 17 residues. Per germline, CDR1 SGHDT and CDR2 YYEEEE. For the CDR3, the DNA is TGTGCCAGCAGCCCCTCGACGATCGACCCCAGAGTGGAGACCCAGTACTTC. It translates to CASSPSTIDPRVETQYF.

This clonotype has a count of ten or more. J is TRBJ1-4 and V is TRBV12-3 or TRBV12-4; D gene unclear. V lost 6 bases and J 3 bases, leaving 14 bases between the germline ends. The length of the CDR3 is 15 residues. The CDR3 region is CASSLRRVANEKLFF. CDR3 nucleotides: TGTGCCAGCAGCCTCAGGAGGGTAGCTAATGAAAAACTGTTTTTT.

On this clonotype itself: This could be a read error, since a much larger clone is one nucleotide away. The chain recombines TRBV20-1 with TRBJ2-7; possible D gene TRBD2, 6 bases. V lost 6 bases and J lost 0, with 21 bases in between. The CDR3 has 16 amino acids. Germline CDR1 and CDR2: DFQATT and SNEGSKA (reference sequence). The CDR3 DNA is TGCAGTGCAACCGACGAAGGAGGGCCAACCTCCTACGAGCAGTACTTC. As protein: CSATDEGGPTSYEQYF.

The gene calls are TRBV14 and TRBJ1-4; 11 bases fit TRBD1. Germline V gene data show CDR1 as SGHDN and CDR2 as FVKESK. The CDR3 totals 13 residues. The ends lost 3 bases at V and 10 bases at J; junction bases unmatched: 1. The CDR3 here is CASSHGTGGKLFF. CDR3 bases: TGTGCCAGCAGCCACGGGACAGGGGGAAAACTGTTTTTT.

The rearrangement links TRBV28 to TRBJ1-2; TRBD1 matches 7 bases. The CDR3 length is 13 residues. The ends lost 4 bases at V and 5 bases at J; junction bases unmatched: 4. The V gene's germline CDR1 is MDHEN and CDR2 SYDVKM. CDR3 nucleotides: TGTGCCAGCAGTTCACACAGGGGTTATGGCTACACCTTC. This gives the protein CASSSHRGYGYTF.

Of note for this clonotype: One base away lies a much larger clone, so this may be a sequencing read error. The J gene is TRBJ2-3, the V gene TRBV10-3; 8 nucleotides align to TRBD1. The J segment lost 8 bases and the V segment lost 8 bases, leaving 12 bases of the junction unmatched. CDR3 length equals 14 residues. CDR1 and CDR2 (germline): ENHRY, SYGVKD. This CDR3 is CAISGQGGAGTQYF. For the CDR3, the DNA is TGTGCCATCTCCGGACAGGGTGGTGCAGGTACGCAGTATTTT.

This clonotype was seen a few times. The chain is built from TRBV12-3 or TRBV12-4 and TRBJ2-5; D is undetermined. The CDR3 runs to 11 residues. V was trimmed by 4 bases and J by 13 bases, leaving 13 bases between them. The CDR3 DNA follows: TGTGCCAGCAGTTCGGGCTACGAGCGGTACTTC. Translated, it gives CASSSGYERYF.

This clonotype occurred many times. The chain couples TRBV5-1 to TRBJ2-5, with D hard to call. The V end lost 0 bases, the J end lost 2 bases, and 14 bases lay between the germline ends. Germline CDR1 and CDR2: SGHRS and YFSETQ. The CDR3 is 16 amino acids. The CDR3 loop is CASSLAMDGRQETQYF. The CDR3 DNA reads TGCGCCAGCAGCTTGGCCATGGACGGTAGACAAGAGACCCAGTACTTC.